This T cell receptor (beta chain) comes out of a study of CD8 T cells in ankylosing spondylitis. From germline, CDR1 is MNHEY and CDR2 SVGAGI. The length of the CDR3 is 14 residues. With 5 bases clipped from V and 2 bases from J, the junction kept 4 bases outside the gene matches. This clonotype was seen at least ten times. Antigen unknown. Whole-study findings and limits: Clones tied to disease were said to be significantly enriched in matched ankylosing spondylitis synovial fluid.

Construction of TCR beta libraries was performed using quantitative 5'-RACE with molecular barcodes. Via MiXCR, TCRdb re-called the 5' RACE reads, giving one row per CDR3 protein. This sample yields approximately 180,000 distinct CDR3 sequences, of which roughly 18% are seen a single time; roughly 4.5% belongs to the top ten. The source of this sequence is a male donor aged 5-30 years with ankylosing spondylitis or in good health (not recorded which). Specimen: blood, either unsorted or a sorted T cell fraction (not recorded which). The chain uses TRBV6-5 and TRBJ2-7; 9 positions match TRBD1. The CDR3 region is CASSRQGVTYEQYF. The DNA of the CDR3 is TGTGCCAGCAGTAGACAGGGGGTTACCTACGAGCAGTACTTC.